A single sample gave rise to the 32 T cell receptor beta chains below, sequenced in a study of blood T cell repertoires in COVID-19. The method was immunoSEQ multiplex PCR; TCRdb's version includes in-frame clones alone and lacks a portion of them. The top ten clones hold 2% to 3% of a sample with roughly 300,000 clones, around 84% of them seen once. Specimen: PBMCs or T cells enriched from blood (not recorded which). These receptors were collected from a woman in her forties or fifties who had recovered from COVID-19.

The chain employs TRBV7-6 and TRBJ1-2; D possibly corresponds to TRBD1 (6 bases). Deletions cut 5 bases from V and 0 bases from J, with 13 bases between. Germline-derived CDR1 and CDR2 are SGHVS and FNYEAQ. The CDR3 contains 15 residues. The chain's CDR3 is CASSGEQGANYGYTF. CDR3 in DNA: TGTGCCAGCAGCGGAGAACAGGGAGCTAACTATGGCTACACCTTC.

The J gene is TRBJ1-1, the V gene TRBV6-5, with D tentatively TRBD1 (6 bases). CDR3 length: 13 residues. V shed 6 bases and J shed 0 bases, with 8 bases lying between them. Germline-derived CDR1 and CDR2 are MNHEY and SVGAGI. CDR3 sequence reads: CASRRTVNTEAFF. CDR3 coding DNA: TGTGCCAGCAGAAGGACAGTGAACACTGAAGCTTTCTTT.

This clone was observed a single time. V and J are TRBV4-3 and TRBJ1-2; 8 nucleotides line up with TRBD1. The length of the CDR3 is 13 residues. V was pared by 1 base and J by 8 bases, with 3 bases of the junction left unmatched. Germline V gives CDR1 LGHNA, CDR2 YSLEER. The CDR3 DNA sequence: TGCGCCAGCAGCCAAGTTACAGGGGGAGGCTACACCTTC. Residues: CASSQVTGGGYTF.

CDR3 residues: CASSQVLTRNQPQHF. The CDR3 DNA reads TGTGCCAGCAGCCAAGTTTTGACACGCAATCAGCCCCAGCATTTT. The V gene is TRBV4-2, the J gene TRBJ1-5, with D uncertain. Germline values: CDR1 LGHNA, CDR2 YNFKEQ. There are 15 residues in the CDR3. V dropped 1 base and J dropped 2 bases, with 9 bases sitting between them.

The chain employs TRBV25-1 and TRBJ2-1; 13 bases are shared with TRBD2. Germline values: CDR1 MGHDK, CDR2 SYGVNS. This CDR3 contains 16 residues. J was trimmed by 6 bases and V by 2 bases; bases with no gene match: 4. The CDR3 DNA is TGTGCCAGCAGTGAAACCCGACTAGCGGGGGGCAATGAGCAGTTCTTC. This codes for CASSETRLAGGNEQFF. Together with reference TRBV25-1 and TRBJ2-1, the CDR3 gives the full variable domain: EADIYQTPRYLVIGTGKKITLECSQTMGHDKMYWYQQDPGMELHLIHYSYGVNSTEKGDLSSESTVSRIRTEHFPLTLESARPSHTSQYLCASSETRLAGGNEQFFGPGTRLTVL.

The chain joins TRBV5-3 to TRBJ1-5; D is uncertain. TRBV5-3 counts as an open reading frame of uncertain function. V lost 4 bases and J lost 2, with 13 bases in between. This CDR3 is built from 15 residues. The DNA of the CDR3 is TGTGCCAGAAGCCGGAGCGGTAGGGGCAATCAGCCCCAGCATTTT. Protein sequence: CARSRSGRGNQPQHF.

The genes are TRBV4-3 and TRBJ2-2, with 13 bases lining up with TRBD2. The CDR3 totals 18 residues. V was clipped by 4 bases and J by 3 bases; unmatched bases: 8. Germline CDR1 and CDR2: LGHNA and YSLEER. The CDR3 here is CASSPWTSGSQHTGELFF. Here the CDR3 DNA reads TGCGCCAGCAGCCCCTGGACTAGCGGGAGCCAACACACCGGGGAGCTGTTTTTT.

There are many counts of this clone. The genes are TRBV5-1 and TRBJ2-1, with 7 positions matching TRBD1. Looked up from germline, CDR1 is SGHRS and CDR2 is YFSETQ. J was trimmed by 9 bases and V by 0 bases; bases with no gene match: 9. The CDR3 has 15 residues. The CDR3: CASSLEAQGVGEQFF. Written as DNA, the CDR3 is TGCGCCAGCAGCTTGGAGGCTCAGGGGGTAGGTGAGCAGTTCTTC.

The chain is built from TRBV12-3 or TRBV12-4 and TRBJ1-2; D uncertain. The CDR3 runs to 12 residues. With 5 bases removed from V and 0 bases from J, the gap between germline ends came to 4 bases. The CDR3 is CASSPSNYGYTF. The DNA for the CDR3 is TGTGCCAGCAGTCCCTCTAACTATGGCTACACCTTC.

V and J are TRBV2 and TRBJ2-3; D gene unclear. The germline V gene encodes CDR1 SNHLY and CDR2 FYNNEI. V was clipped by 7 bases and J by 1 base, with 12 bases between them. This CDR3 has 14 amino acids. The CDR3 protein is CASKWQTRTDTQYF. The CDR3 region has the DNA TGTGCCAGCAAGTGGCAGACTCGCACAGATACGCAGTATTTT.

The CDR3 is CASSSGHNSGNTIYF. In nucleotides, the CDR3 is TGTGCCAGCAGCTCCGGACACAACTCTGGAAACACCATATATTTT. The chain links TRBV7-6 to TRBJ1-3; D might be TRBD1 (5 bases). Trimming cost V 4 bases and J 0 bases, with 10 bases left between them. This CDR3 is built from 15 residues. Germline assignment: CDR1 SGHVS and CDR2 FNYEAQ.

This clone has more than one count but fewer than ten. For the CDR3, the DNA is TGTGCCAGCAGCTTAGGGCCAGGGGAACGAAATGGCTACACCTTC. This sequence encodes CASSLGPGERNGYTF. The chain links TRBV7-9 to TRBJ1-2, with a weak D call TRBD1 (6 bases). The CDR3 loop spans 15 amino acids. Trimming left V 1 base short and J 6 bases short, with 15 bases between. Germline CDR1 SEHNR, CDR2 FQNEAQ (reference sequence).

This clone has only one observation. The sample carries other DNA sequences with the same CDR3. The rearrangement links TRBV5-1 to TRBJ1-1; D might be TRBD1 (6 bases). Trimming cost V 1 base and J 8 bases, with 6 bases left between them. Germline CDR1 reads SGHRS; CDR2 reads YFSETQ. The CDR3 covers 11 residues. The CDR3 bases are TGCGCCAGCAGCTTGACAGGGGAAGCTTTCTTT. Its translation: CASSLTGEAFF.

A single count supports this clone. The V call is TRBV12-3 or TRBV12-4, the J call TRBJ2-2; a weak D match, TRBD2 (5 bases). Trimming took 10 bases from V and 7 from J, leaving 10 bases between them. This CDR3 spans 11 amino acids. CDR3 coding DNA: TGTGCCACCCGGGGTCGCGGGGAGCTGTTTTTT. Translated, it gives CATRGRGELFF.

This rearrangement joins TRBV18 to TRBJ2-5; no clear D. V was clipped by 0 bases and J by 10 bases, with 15 bases between them. This CDR3 contains 14 residues. CDR1 is KGHSH, CDR2 LQKENI, per germline. The CDR3 reads CASSPPIRPQVQYF. Written as DNA, the CDR3 is TGTGCCAGCTCACCACCGATACGGCCCCAGGTCCAGTACTTC.

The rearrangement uses TRBV28 and TRBJ1-4; the match to TRBD1 covers 8 bases. The germline CDR1 and CDR2 sequences are MDHEN and SYDVKM. V dropped 4 bases and J dropped 6; count of bases not matched to a gene: 7. This CDR3 has 15 residues. In DNA form, the CDR3 reads TGTGCCAGCAGTTCCCTCAGGGGGCGCCATGAAAAACTGTTTTTT. Its protein is CASSSLRGRHEKLFF. The whole variable domain, remainder taken from reference TRBV28 and TRBJ1-4, is DVKVTQSSRYLVKRTGEKVFLECVQDMDHENMFWYRQDPGLGLRLIYFSYDVKMKEKGDIPEGYSVSREKKERFSLILESASTNQTSMYLCASSSLRGRHEKLFFGSGTQLSVL.

The chain employs TRBV5-4 and TRBJ1-6, with D perhaps matching TRBD1 (6 bases). CDR3 length: 15 amino acids. V was shortened by 7 bases and J by 0 bases, with 11 bases between the two germline ends. In germline, CDR1 is SGHNT, CDR2 YYREEE (reference sequence). The CDR3 spells CASGDTSSYNSPLHF. CDR3 sequence (DNA): TGTGCCAGCGGGGACACGAGCTCCTATAATTCACCCCTCCACTTT. The variable domain in full, completed from reference TRBV5-4 and TRBJ1-6, reads ETGVTQSPTHLIKTRGQQVTLRCSSQSGHNTVSWYQQALGQGPQFIFQYYREEENGRGNFPPRFSGLQFPNYSSELNVNALELDDSALYLCASGDTSSYNSPLHFGNGTRLTVT.

The V gene is TRBV19, the J gene TRBJ2-1; no definite D call. This CDR3 is 12 amino acids long. The ends were cut back, 9 bases at V and 10 bases at J, with 16 bases in the middle. Germline V gene sequence: CDR1 LNHDA, CDR2 SQIVND (reference sequence). CDR3 protein: CASGRRMPEQFF. In DNA form, the CDR3 reads TGTGCCAGCGGAAGGCGGATGCCAGAGCAGTTCTTC.

This clone was recorded only once. The chain links TRBV7-8 to TRBJ2-5; 8 positions match TRBD1. Looked up from germline, CDR1 is SGHVS and CDR2 is FQNEAQ. This CDR3 has 17 amino acids. Germline trimming cut 1 base from V and 2 bases from J; bases unmatched to any gene: 9. This CDR3 reads CASSLDIRGRFQETQYF. Here the CDR3 DNA reads TGTGCCAGCAGCTTAGATATCAGGGGGCGGTTTCAAGAGACCCAGTACTTC.

The chain is built from TRBV27 and TRBJ2-7, with TRBD1 matching over 10 bases. There are 15 residues in the CDR3. The germline V gene encodes CDR1 MNHEY and CDR2 SMNVEV (reference sequence). With V trimmed by 6 bases and J by 7 bases, 12 bases remained unmatched. The CDR3 is CASSLSGQGMGEQYF. Written as DNA, the CDR3 is TGTGCCAGCAGCCTCTCGGGACAGGGGATGGGTGAGCAGTACTTC.

The chain is built from TRBV11-2 and TRBJ1-2; possible D gene TRBD1, 6 bases. CDR3 size: 16 residues. V was trimmed by 4 bases and J by 0 bases, leaving 15 bases between them. Looked up from germline, CDR1 is SGHAT and CDR2 is FQNNGV. This CDR3 is CASSSLNRASNYGYTF. The CDR3 DNA is TGTGCCAGCAGCTCATTAAACAGGGCCTCTAACTATGGCTACACCTTC.

This chain connects TRBV11-2 to TRBJ2-2; 7 bases line up with TRBD2. With V trimmed by 5 bases and J by 5 bases, 11 bases remained unmatched. Germline loops: CDR1 SGHAT, CDR2 FQNNGV. The CDR3 runs 16 residues. CDR3 in DNA: TGTGCCAGCAGCCAACTAGCGATTAGTTCTACCGGGGAGCTGTTTTTT. Its translation: CASSQLAISSTGELFF.

This sequence joins TRBV4-1 and TRBJ2-3; D remains ambiguous. The CDR3 spans 18 residues. The germline CDR1 and CDR2 sequences are MGHRA and YSYEKL. V was cut by 0 bases and J by 4 bases, with 20 bases left in between. CDR3 coding DNA: TGCGCCAGCAGCCAAGAGGGTCCGGTAAGGTGGGCCGCAGATACGCAGTATTTT. Amino acid sequence: CASSQEGPVRWAADTQYF.

This clone has a single count. Relative to the germline gene, one junction end is altered; a read error may explain this. Here the CDR3 DNA reads TGTGCCAGCAGCTCAACAGGGGGTGACTACATTGAGCAGTTCTTC. Translating gives CASSSTGGDYIEQFF. The rearrangement joins TRBV7-9 to TRBJ2-1; 8 bases are a match to TRBD1. Germline lookup yields CDR1 SEHNR and CDR2 FQNEAQ (reference sequence). This CDR3 region has 15 residues.

This clone has just a few counts. This rearrangement joins TRBV2 to TRBJ1-5; 9 bases align to TRBD1. J was trimmed by 5 bases and V by 4 bases; bases with no gene match: 3. Per the germline V gene, CDR1 is SNHLY and CDR2 is FYNNEI. The CDR3 has 14 residues. The CDR3: CASSVRTGDQPQHF. The DNA of the CDR3 is TGTGCCAGCAGTGTACGGACAGGGGATCAGCCCCAGCATTTT.

The chain has TRBV7-9 and TRBJ1-5; D gene uncertain. V gave up 5 bases and J gave up 8 bases, with 10 bases separating them. The V gene's germline CDR1 is SEHNR and CDR2 FQNEAQ (reference sequence). The CDR3 totals 12 residues. The CDR3, as DNA: TGTGCCAGCAGCAAACGCCGGGAGCCCCAGCATTTT. Translating it yields CASSKRREPQHF.

The J gene is TRBJ2-7, the V gene TRBV5-1, with TRBD1 matching 9 bases. In germline, CDR1 is SGHRS, CDR2 YFSETQ. The CDR3 is 14 residues long. V lost 3 bases to trimming and J lost 4 bases; unmatched junction nucleotides: 5. The CDR3 DNA sequence: TGCGCCAGCAGCTCCGGGACAGGGATATACGAGCAGTACTTC. It yields the protein CASSSGTGIYEQYF. The whole variable domain, remainder taken from reference TRBV5-1 and TRBJ2-7, is KAGVTQTPRYLIKTRGQQVTLSCSPISGHRSVSWYQQTPGQGLQFLFEYFSETQRNKGNFPGRFSGRQFSNSRSEMNVSTLELGDSALYLCASSSGTGIYEQYFGPGTRLTVT.

This chain links TRBV10-2 with TRBJ2-1, with D possibly TRBD1 on 7 matching bases. This CDR3 region has 15 residues. The germline V and J ends were trimmed by 6 bases and 8 bases, with 20 bases remaining between them. The germline V gene encodes CDR1 WSHSY and CDR2 SAAADI. This CDR3 is CASREGAGRSYEQFF. The CDR3, as DNA: TGCGCCAGCAGGGAGGGGGCTGGGAGGAGCTATGAGCAGTTCTTC.

The rearrangement links TRBV10-3 to TRBJ2-7; 8 bases agree with TRBD1. Germline CDR1 is ENHRY and CDR2 is SYGVKD. Trimming took 0 bases from V and 1 from J; bases not matched to a gene: 5. There are 16 residues in the CDR3. CDR3 in amino acids: CAISESGTGGSYEQYF. The CDR3 coding sequence is TGTGCCATCAGTGAGTCGGGGACAGGAGGATCCTACGAGCAGTACTTC.

This chain joins TRBV5-1 and TRBJ1-2, with no clear D. Trimming cost V 0 bases and J 6 bases, with 9 bases left between them. Per the germline V gene, CDR1 is SGHRS and CDR2 is YFSETQ. This CDR3 is 13 amino acids long. CDR3 amino acids: CASSLDTGDGYTF. In nucleotides, the CDR3 is TGCGCCAGCAGCTTGGACACGGGAGATGGCTACACCTTC. The whole variable domain, filled in from reference TRBV5-1 and TRBJ1-2, reads KAGVTQTPRYLIKTRGQQVTLSCSPISGHRSVSWYQQTPGQGLQFLFEYFSETQRNKGNFPGRFSGRQFSNSRSEMNVSTLELGDSALYLCASSLDTGDGYTFGSGTRLTVV.

The chain employs TRBV9 and TRBJ2-2; TRBD2 might be the D (5 bases). V was pared by 2 bases and J by 1 base, with 12 bases between. CDR1 is SGDLS and CDR2 is YYNGEE in the germline V gene. The CDR3 spans 16 residues. The CDR3 loop reads CASSVSGKLNTGELFF. Written as DNA, the CDR3 is TGTGCCAGCAGCGTTTCGGGGAAATTGAACACCGGGGAGCTGTTTTTT.

The rearrangement links TRBV19 to TRBJ2-7, with TRBD2 matching over 10 bases. The CDR3 length is 16 residues. J was trimmed by 3 bases and V by 3 bases; bases with no gene match: 8. Germline-derived CDR1 and CDR2 are LNHDA and SQIVND (reference sequence). In nucleotides, the CDR3 is TGTGCCAGTAGTATCCCCTCTAGCGGGGGCTTCTACGAGCAGTACTTC. Residues: CASSIPSSGGFYEQYF.